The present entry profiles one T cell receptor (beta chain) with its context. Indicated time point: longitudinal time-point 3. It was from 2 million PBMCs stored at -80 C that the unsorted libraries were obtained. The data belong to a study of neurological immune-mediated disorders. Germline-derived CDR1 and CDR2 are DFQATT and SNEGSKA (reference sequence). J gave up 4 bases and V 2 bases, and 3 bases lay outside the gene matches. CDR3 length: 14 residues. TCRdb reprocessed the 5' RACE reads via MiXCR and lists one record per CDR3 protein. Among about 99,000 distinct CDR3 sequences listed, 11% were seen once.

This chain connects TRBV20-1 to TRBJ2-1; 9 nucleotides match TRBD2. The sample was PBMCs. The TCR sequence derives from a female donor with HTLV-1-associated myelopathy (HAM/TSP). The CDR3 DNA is TGCAGTGCTAGACTGACTAGCGGATACAATGAGCAGTTCTTC. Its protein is CSARLTSGYNEQFF.